This record covers a single TCR beta chain. Its antigen is currently unknown. The record originates from a study of PD-L1 blockade in urothelial cancer. Clones were read by immunoSEQ multiplex PCR, and TCRdb kept only the in-frame ones, dropping some. This table holds some 100,000 clones, about 90% found once. The junction had 8 bases not matched to a gene; V was cut back by 3 bases and J by 5 bases. The CDR3 loop spans 15 amino acids. CDR1 is SGHRS and CDR2 is YFSETQ in the germline V gene. Findings and limits, study-wide: Pretreatment TCR clonality in blood under the median foretold superior survival.

This receptor was obtained from a woman of 80 years or more with urothelial cancer. This material consisted of PBMCs, taken around atezolizumab (anti-PD-L1) treatment. V is TRBV5-1 and J is TRBJ2-3; the match to TRBD2 covers 8 bases. CDR3 DNA sequence: TGCGCCAGCAGCTCGAATAGCGGGATAATAGATACGCAGTATTTT. It translates to CASSSNSGIIDTQYF.